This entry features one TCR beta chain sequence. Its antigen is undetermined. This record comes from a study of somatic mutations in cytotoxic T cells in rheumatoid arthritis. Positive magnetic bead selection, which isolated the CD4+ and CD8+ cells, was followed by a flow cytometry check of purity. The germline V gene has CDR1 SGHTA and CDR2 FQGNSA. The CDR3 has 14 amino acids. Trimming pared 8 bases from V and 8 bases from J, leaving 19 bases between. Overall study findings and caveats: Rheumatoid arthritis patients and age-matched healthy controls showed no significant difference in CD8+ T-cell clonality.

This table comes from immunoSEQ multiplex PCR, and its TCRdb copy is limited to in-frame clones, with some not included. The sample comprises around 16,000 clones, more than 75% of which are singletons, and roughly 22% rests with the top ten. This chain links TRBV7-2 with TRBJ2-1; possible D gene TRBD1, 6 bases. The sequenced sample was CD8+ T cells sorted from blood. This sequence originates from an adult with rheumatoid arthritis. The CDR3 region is CASCGQRECYEQFF. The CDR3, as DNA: TGTGCCAGCTGCGGACAGAGGGAGTGTTATGAGCAGTTCTTC.